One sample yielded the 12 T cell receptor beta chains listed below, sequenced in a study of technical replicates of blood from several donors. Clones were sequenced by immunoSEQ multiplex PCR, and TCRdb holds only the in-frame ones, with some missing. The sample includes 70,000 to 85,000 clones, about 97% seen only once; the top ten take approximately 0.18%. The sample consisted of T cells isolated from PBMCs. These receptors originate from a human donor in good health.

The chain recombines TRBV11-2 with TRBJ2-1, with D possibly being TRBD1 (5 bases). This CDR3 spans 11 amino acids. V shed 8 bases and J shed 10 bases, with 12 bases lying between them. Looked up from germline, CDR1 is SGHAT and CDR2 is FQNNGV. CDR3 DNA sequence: TGTGCCAGCTATAACCAGGGAGAGCAGTTCTTC. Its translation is CASYNQGEQFF.

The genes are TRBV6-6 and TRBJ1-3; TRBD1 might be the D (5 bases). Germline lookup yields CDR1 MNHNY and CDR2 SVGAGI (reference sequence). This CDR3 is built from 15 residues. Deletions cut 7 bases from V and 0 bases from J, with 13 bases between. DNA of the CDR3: TGTGCCAGCATTCAGGGTATAAGCTCTGGAAACACCATATATTTT. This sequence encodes CASIQGISSGNTIYF.

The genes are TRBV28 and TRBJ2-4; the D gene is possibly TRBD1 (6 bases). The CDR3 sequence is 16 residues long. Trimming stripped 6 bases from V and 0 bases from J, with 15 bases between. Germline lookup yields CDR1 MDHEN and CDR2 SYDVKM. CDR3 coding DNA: TGTGCCAGCAGAAGTGGACAGCTGTTAGCCAAAAACATTCAGTACTTC. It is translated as CASRSGQLLAKNIQYF.

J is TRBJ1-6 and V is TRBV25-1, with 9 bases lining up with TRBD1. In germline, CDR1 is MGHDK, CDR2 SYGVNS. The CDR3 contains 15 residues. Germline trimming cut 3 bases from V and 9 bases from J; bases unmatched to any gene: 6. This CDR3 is CASSETGTGFSPLHF. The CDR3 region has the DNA TGTGCCAGCAGTGAGACCGGGACAGGGTTTTCACCCCTCCACTTT.

The CDR3 bases are TGCGCCAGCAGTGTGTCACTCGACACTGAAGCTTTCTTT. The encoded protein is CASSVSLDTEAFF. This chain connects TRBV10-1 to TRBJ1-1; D is unresolved. This CDR3 has 13 residues. V was shortened by 4 bases and J by 3 bases, with 9 bases between the two germline ends. Germline CDR1 reads WNHNN; CDR2 reads SYGVQD (reference sequence).

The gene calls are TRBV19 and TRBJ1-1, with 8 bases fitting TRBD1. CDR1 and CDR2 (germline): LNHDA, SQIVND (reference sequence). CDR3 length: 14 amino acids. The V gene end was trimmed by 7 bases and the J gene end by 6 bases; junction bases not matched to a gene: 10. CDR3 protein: CASIKRQGLSEAFF. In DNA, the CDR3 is TGTGCCAGTATTAAAAGACAGGGGCTATCTGAAGCTTTCTTT.

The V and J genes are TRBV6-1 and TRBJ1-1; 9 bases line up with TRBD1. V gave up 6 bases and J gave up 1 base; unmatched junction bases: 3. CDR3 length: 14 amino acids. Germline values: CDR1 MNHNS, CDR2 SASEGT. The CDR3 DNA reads TGTGCCAGCAGCGCGGGACAGGGGAACACTGAAGCTTTCTTT. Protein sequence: CASSAGQGNTEAFF.

The CDR3 spells CASSGQGIASGNTIYF. DNA of the CDR3: TGCGCCAGCAGTGGACAGGGGATCGCCTCTGGAAACACCATATATTTT. The V gene is TRBV10-1, the J gene TRBJ1-3; TRBD1 agrees at 8 bases. V shed 4 bases and J 0 bases; nucleotides not matched to a gene: 5. Germline CDR1 reads WNHNN; CDR2 reads SYGVQD (reference sequence). The length of the CDR3 is 16 residues.

CDR3 sequence reads: CASSQEHRSNYGYTF. In DNA form, the CDR3 reads TGTGCCAGCAGCCAAGAACACAGGTCCAACTATGGCTACACCTTC. The chain has TRBV4-2 and TRBJ1-2, with TRBD1 as a possible D gene (5 bases). The V end lost 0 bases, the J end lost 2 bases, and 10 bases lay between the germline ends. The CDR3 is 15 amino acids. Germline V gene sequence: CDR1 LGHNA, CDR2 YNFKEQ.

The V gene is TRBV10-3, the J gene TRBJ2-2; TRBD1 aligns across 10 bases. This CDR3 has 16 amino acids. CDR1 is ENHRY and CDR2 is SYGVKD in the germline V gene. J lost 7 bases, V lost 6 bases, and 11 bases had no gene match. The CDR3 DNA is TGTGCCATCAGCCGGACAGGGGGTGGCCCGAACGGGGAGCTGTTTTTT. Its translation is CAISRTGGGPNGELFF.

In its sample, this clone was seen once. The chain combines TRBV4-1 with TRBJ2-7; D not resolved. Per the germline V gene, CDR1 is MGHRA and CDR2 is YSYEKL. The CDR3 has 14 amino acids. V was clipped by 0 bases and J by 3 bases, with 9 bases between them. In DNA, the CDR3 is TGCGCCAGCAGCCAAGACGTAGAATTCTACGAGCAGTACTTC. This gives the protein CASSQDVEFYEQYF.

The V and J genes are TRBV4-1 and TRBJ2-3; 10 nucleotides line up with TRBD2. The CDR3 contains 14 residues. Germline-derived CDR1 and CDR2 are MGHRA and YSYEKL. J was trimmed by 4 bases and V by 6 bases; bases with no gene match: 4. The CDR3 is CASRAGGPADTQYF. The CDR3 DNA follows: TGCGCCAGCAGAGCGGGGGGGCCGGCAGATACGCAGTATTTT.